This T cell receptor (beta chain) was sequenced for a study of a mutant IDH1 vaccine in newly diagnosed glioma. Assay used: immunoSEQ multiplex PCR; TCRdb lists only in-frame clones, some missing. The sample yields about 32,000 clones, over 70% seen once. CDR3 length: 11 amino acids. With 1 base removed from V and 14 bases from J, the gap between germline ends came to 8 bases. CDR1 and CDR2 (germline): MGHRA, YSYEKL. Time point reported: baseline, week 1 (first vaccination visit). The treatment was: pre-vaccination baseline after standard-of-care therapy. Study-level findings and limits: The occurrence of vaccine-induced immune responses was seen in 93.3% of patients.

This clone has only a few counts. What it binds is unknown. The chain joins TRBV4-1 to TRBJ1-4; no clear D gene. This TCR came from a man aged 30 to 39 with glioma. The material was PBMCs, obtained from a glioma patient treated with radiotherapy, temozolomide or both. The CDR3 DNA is TGCGCCAGCAGCCAAGCTGTATGGCTGTTTTTT. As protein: CASSQAVWLFF.